This is a list of T cell receptor beta chains from one sample in a study of shared clonotypes between healthy human individuals. Only in-frame clones appear in the TCRdb table, and some are missing; sequencing was by immunoSEQ multiplex PCR. The sample holds some 2 million clones, roughly 95% seen once. Sequenced material: naive CD8+ T cells sorted from blood. These receptors were taken from a man aged 18 to 30 in good health. Each CDR3 is given with its conserved first and last residue. The D gene is left open where the match is weak. Size is stated for part of the rows, as once, few or many counts, or as a class when the clone is expanded.

clone_size: .
d_call: TRBD2
v_call: TRBV11-2
j_call: TRBJ2-3
cdr3_aa: CASSLYSGGADTQYF
cdr3_nt: TGTGCCAGCAGCTTATATAGCGGGGGAGCAGATACGCAGTATTTT

clone_size: .
d_call: TRBD2
v_call: TRBV7-6
j_call: TRBJ2-3
cdr3_aa: CASSLDGSRTSARTDTQYF
cdr3_nt: TGTGCCAGCAGCTTAGATGGCAGTCGGACTAGCGCCCGCACAGATACGCAGTATTTT

clone_size: .
d_call: .
v_call: TRBV7-6
j_call: TRBJ1-3
cdr3_aa: CASSLYRAPERGNTIYF
cdr3_nt: TGTGCCAGCAGCCTCTACCGGGCCCCGGAGCGCGGAAACACCATATATTTT

clone_size: .
d_call: .
v_call: TRBV29-1
j_call: TRBJ2-7
cdr3_aa: CSVVWARGFYEQYF
cdr3_nt: TGCAGCGTTGTCTGGGCCAGGGGTTTCTACGAGCAGTACTTC

clone_size: .
d_call: TRBD2
v_call: TRBV11-2
j_call: TRBJ2-2
cdr3_aa: CASSLAGVAGNTGELFF
cdr3_nt: TGTGCCAGCAGCTTAGCGGGGGTAGCGGGAAACACCGGGGAGCTGTTTTTT

clone_size: .
d_call: TRBD2
v_call: TRBV6-1
j_call: TRBJ2-7
cdr3_aa: CASSELAGGPSSYEQYF
cdr3_nt: TGTGCCAGCAGTGAACTAGCGGGGGGCCCCAGCTCCTACGAGCAGTACTTC

clone_size: .
d_call: .
v_call: TRBV5-1
j_call: TRBJ2-7
cdr3_aa: CASSEVTGYYEQYF
cdr3_nt: TGCGCCAGCAGCGAAGTAACAGGCTACTACGAGCAGTACTTC

clone_size: .
d_call: TRBD1
v_call: TRBV2
j_call: TRBJ1-1
cdr3_aa: CASSWGTANTEAFF
cdr3_nt: TGTGCCAGCAGTTGGGGGACAGCGAACACTGAAGCTTTCTTT

clone_size: .
d_call: .
v_call: TRBV18
j_call: TRBJ1-1
cdr3_aa: CASSPTSVNRGDTEAFF
cdr3_nt: TGTGCCAGCTCACCAACTTCAGTGAATCGGGGAGACACTGAAGCTTTCTTT

clone_size: .
d_call: .
v_call: TRBV5-1
j_call: TRBJ2-7
cdr3_aa: CASSLEGIYEQYF
cdr3_nt: TGCGCCAGCAGCTTGGAGGGCATCTACGAGCAGTACTTC

clone_size: .
d_call: .
v_call: TRBV6-1
j_call: TRBJ1-5
cdr3_aa: CASNQNRVINQPQHF
cdr3_nt: TGTGCCAGCAACCAAAACAGGGTAATCAATCAGCCCCAGCATTTT

clone_size: once
d_call: TRBD2
v_call: TRBV14
j_call: TRBJ2-1
cdr3_aa: CASSPPGLAVVGEQFF
cdr3_nt: TGTGCCAGCAGCCCGCCGGGACTAGCGGTGGTGGGTGAGCAGTTCTTC

clone_size: .
d_call: TRBD2
v_call: TRBV11-2
j_call: TRBJ2-7
cdr3_aa: CASSLTSGVYEQYF
cdr3_nt: TGTGCCAGCAGCTTAACTAGCGGGGTTTACGAGCAGTACTTC

clone_size: .
d_call: .
v_call: TRBV6-1
j_call: TRBJ2-3
cdr3_aa: CASSVKRGPDTQYF
cdr3_nt: TGTGCCAGCAGTGTGAAAAGAGGACCAGATACGCAGTATTTT

clone_size: .
d_call: .
v_call: TRBV27
j_call: TRBJ1-1
cdr3_aa: CASSYVGVQTEAFF
cdr3_nt: TGTGCCAGCAGTTATGTGGGGGTTCAGACTGAAGCTTTCTTT

clone_size: .
d_call: .
v_call: TRBV5-6
j_call: TRBJ2-5
cdr3_aa: CASSIRLQETQYF
cdr3_nt: TGTGCCAGCAGCATTCGGTTACAAGAGACCCAGTACTTC

clone_size: .
d_call: TRBD2
v_call: TRBV7-2
j_call: TRBJ2-7
cdr3_aa: CASSFGSGAVAYEQYF
cdr3_nt: TGTGCCAGCAGCTTCGGCAGCGGGGCGGTAGCCTACGAGCAGTACTTC

clone_size: .
d_call: .
v_call: TRBV20-1
j_call: TRBJ2-7
cdr3_aa: CSAGQGPEQYF
cdr3_nt: TGCAGTGCTGGCCAGGGACCTGAGCAGTACTTC

clone_size: .
d_call: TRBD2
v_call: TRBV10-3
j_call: TRBJ2-7
cdr3_aa: CASKGGNEQYF
cdr3_nt: TGTGCCTCCAAGGGAGGGAACGAGCAGTACTTC

clone_size: few
d_call: .
v_call: TRBV5-4
j_call: TRBJ1-6
cdr3_aa: CASSLGQGGDSYNSPLHF
cdr3_nt: TGTGCCAGCAGCTTGGGGCAGGGTGGTGACTCCTATAATTCACCCCTCCACTTT

clone_size: .
d_call: .
v_call: TRBV29-1
j_call: TRBJ2-1
cdr3_aa: CSVEGRRPVDEQFF
cdr3_nt: TGCAGCGTTGAAGGGAGGAGGCCTGTCGATGAGCAGTTCTTC

clone_size: .
d_call: .
v_call: TRBV7-9
j_call: TRBJ1-4
cdr3_aa: CASSLVDAGPHNEKLFF
cdr3_nt: TGTGCCAGCAGCTTAGTCGACGCAGGCCCCCATAATGAAAAACTGTTTTTT

clone_size: .
d_call: .
v_call: TRBV28
j_call: TRBJ2-1
cdr3_aa: CASSPLDENNEQFF
cdr3_nt: TGTGCCAGCAGTCCCTTGGACGAGAACAATGAGCAGTTCTTC

clone_size: .
d_call: .
v_call: TRBV28
j_call: TRBJ1-3
cdr3_aa: CASSASYRVGGNTIYF
cdr3_nt: TGTGCCAGCAGTGCCTCATACAGGGTCGGTGGAAACACCATATATTTT

clone_size: .
d_call: .
v_call: TRBV18
j_call: TRBJ1-1
cdr3_aa: CASSSKRGLQHNTEAFF
cdr3_nt: TGTGCCAGCTCATCAAAGCGGGGATTACAGCACAACACTGAAGCTTTCTTT

clone_size: .
d_call: .
v_call: TRBV5-8
j_call: TRBJ2-7
cdr3_aa: CASSFGQPYEQYF
cdr3_nt: TGTGCCAGCAGCTTTGGACAGCCATACGAGCAGTACTTC

clone_size: .
d_call: TRBD1
v_call: TRBV5-1
j_call: TRBJ1-5
cdr3_aa: CASSLLGQLSNQPQHF
cdr3_nt: TGCGCCAGCAGCCTCCTGGGACAGTTAAGCAATCAGCCCCAGCATTTT

clone_size: .
d_call: .
v_call: TRBV5-1
j_call: TRBJ2-7
cdr3_aa: CASSLGVGYEQYF
cdr3_nt: TGCGCCAGCAGCTTGGGAGTTGGGTACGAGCAGTACTTC

clone_size: .
d_call: TRBD2
v_call: TRBV4-1
j_call: TRBJ2-2
cdr3_aa: CASSQALAGEGGELFF
cdr3_nt: TGCGCCAGCAGCCAGGCACTAGCGGGAGAGGGCGGGGAGCTGTTTTTT

clone_size: few
d_call: .
v_call: TRBV5-6
j_call: TRBJ2-7
cdr3_aa: CASSLGQDYEQYF
cdr3_nt: TGTGCCAGCAGCTTGGGACAGGACTACGAGCAGTACTTC

clone_size: .
d_call: TRBD2
v_call: TRBV29-1
j_call: TRBJ2-7
cdr3_aa: CSVEGASGSSYEQYF
cdr3_nt: TGCAGCGTTGAAGGGGCTAGCGGGAGCTCCTACGAGCAGTACTTC

clone_size: .
d_call: .
v_call: TRBV6-5
j_call: TRBJ2-2
cdr3_aa: CASSQYHPNTGELFF
cdr3_nt: TGTGCCAGCAGTCAATATCATCCGAACACCGGGGAGCTGTTTTTT

clone_size: .
d_call: .
v_call: TRBV11-2
j_call: TRBJ1-1
cdr3_aa: CASYTGGDTEAFF
cdr3_nt: TGTGCCAGCTATACTGGGGGTGACACTGAAGCTTTCTTT

clone_size: .
d_call: .
v_call: TRBV1
j_call: TRBJ1-1
cdr3_aa: CTSSQDGGSNTEAFF
cdr3_nt: TGCACCAGCAGCCAAGATGGGGGCTCGAACACTGAAGCTTTCTTT

clone_size: once
d_call: TRBD1
v_call: TRBV28
j_call: TRBJ1-5
cdr3_aa: CASSYRGVNQPQHF
cdr3_nt: TGTGCCAGCAGTTACAGGGGGGTCAATCAGCCCCAGCATTTT

clone_size: .
d_call: TRBD1
v_call: TRBV6-5
j_call: TRBJ2-5
cdr3_aa: CASGGYRDRGKTQYF
cdr3_nt: TGTGCCAGCGGGGGATACCGGGACAGGGGGAAGACCCAGTACTTC

clone_size: .
d_call: .
v_call: TRBV11-2
j_call: TRBJ2-1
cdr3_aa: CASSLEDGGRDNEQFF
cdr3_nt: TGTGCCAGCAGCTTAGAGGACGGGGGGCGGGACAATGAGCAGTTCTTC

clone_size: .
d_call: TRBD2
v_call: TRBV7-8
j_call: TRBJ2-1
cdr3_aa: CASSALLAGGSDEQFF
cdr3_nt: TGTGCCAGCAGCGCTTTACTAGCGGGGGGGAGCGATGAGCAGTTCTTC

clone_size: .
d_call: TRBD2
v_call: TRBV6-5
j_call: TRBJ2-1
cdr3_aa: CASSGLAGYNEQFF
cdr3_nt: TGTGCCAGCAGCGGACTAGCGGGGTACAATGAGCAGTTCTTC

clone_size: .
d_call: .
v_call: TRBV7-8
j_call: TRBJ1-4
cdr3_aa: CASSSSREEKLFF
cdr3_nt: TGTGCCAGCAGCTCGTCGAGGGAGGAAAAACTGTTTTTT

clone_size: once
d_call: TRBD1
v_call: TRBV11-3
j_call: TRBJ2-5
cdr3_aa: CASSHGTVETQYF
cdr3_nt: TGTGCCAGCAGCCACGGGACAGTAGAGACCCAGTACTTC

clone_size: .
d_call: .
v_call: TRBV7-9
j_call: TRBJ1-1
cdr3_aa: CASSLLPGVNTEAFF
cdr3_nt: TGTGCCAGCAGCTTACTCCCAGGCGTGAACACTGAAGCTTTCTTT

clone_size: .
d_call: .
v_call: TRBV4-1
j_call: TRBJ1-6
cdr3_aa: CASSQVGANSPLHF
cdr3_nt: TGCGCCAGCAGCCAAGTTGGGGCTAATTCACCCCTCCACTTT

clone_size: once
d_call: TRBD2
v_call: TRBV5-6
j_call: TRBJ2-1
cdr3_aa: CAAGGGGPVNEQFF
cdr3_nt: TGTGCCGCCGGGGGCGGGGGGCCGGTCAATGAGCAGTTCTTC

clone_size: once
d_call: .
v_call: TRBV9
j_call: TRBJ1-6
cdr3_aa: CASSVEVVSYNSPLHF
cdr3_nt: TGTGCCAGCAGCGTAGAGGTCGTTTCGTATAATTCACCCCTCCACTTT

clone_size: .
d_call: .
v_call: TRBV7-9
j_call: TRBJ2-1
cdr3_aa: CASSSAGTEQFF
cdr3_nt: TGTGCCAGCAGCTCAGCCGGGACAGAGCAGTTCTTC

clone_size: .
d_call: .
v_call: TRBV29-1
j_call: TRBJ2-2
cdr3_aa: CSVEWGMRGELFF
cdr3_nt: TGCAGCGTTGAATGGGGGATGAGGGGGGAGCTGTTTTTT

clone_size: .
d_call: TRBD1
v_call: TRBV15
j_call: TRBJ1-4
cdr3_aa: CATSPDRVFEKLFF
cdr3_nt: TGTGCCACCAGTCCGGACAGGGTTTTTGAAAAACTGTTTTTT

clone_size: .
d_call: TRBD1
v_call: TRBV19
j_call: TRBJ1-2
cdr3_aa: CASSMTTGQSGYTF
cdr3_nt: TGTGCCAGTAGTATGACGACAGGGCAATCCGGCTACACCTTC

clone_size: .
d_call: .
v_call: TRBV9
j_call: TRBJ1-1
cdr3_aa: CASSAGGDGLNTEAFF
cdr3_nt: TGTGCCAGCAGCGCGGGAGGGGACGGCTTGAACACTGAAGCTTTCTTT

clone_size: .
d_call: .
v_call: TRBV6-6
j_call: TRBJ2-5
cdr3_aa: CASSLSGIQETQYF
cdr3_nt: TGTGCCAGCAGTCTAAGTGGGATCCAAGAGACCCAGTACTTC

clone_size: .
d_call: .
v_call: TRBV5-5
j_call: TRBJ2-7
cdr3_aa: CASSLARKYEQYF
cdr3_nt: TGTGCCAGCAGCTTGGCCAGAAAATACGAGCAGTACTTC

clone_size: few
d_call: .
v_call: TRBV2
j_call: TRBJ1-2
cdr3_aa: CASSEGLGSNYGYTF
cdr3_nt: TGTGCCAGCAGTGAAGGTCTAGGATCTAACTATGGCTACACCTTC

clone_size: .
d_call: .
v_call: TRBV9
j_call: TRBJ2-2
cdr3_aa: CASSPTLGTGELFF
cdr3_nt: TGTGCCAGCAGCCCCACCCTGGGCACCGGGGAGCTGTTTTTT

clone_size: .
d_call: .
v_call: TRBV6-5
j_call: TRBJ2-7
cdr3_aa: CASTPGVGTQEQYF
cdr3_nt: TGTGCCAGCACTCCCGGAGTCGGGACGCAAGAGCAGTACTTC

clone_size: .
d_call: .
v_call: TRBV28
j_call: TRBJ2-5
cdr3_aa: CAILSGALETQYF
cdr3_nt: TGTGCCATTTTATCCGGGGCTCTGGAGACCCAGTACTTC

clone_size: .
d_call: .
v_call: TRBV28
j_call: TRBJ2-4
cdr3_aa: CASSLRVPTRVAKNIQYF
cdr3_nt: TGTGCCAGCAGTTTAAGGGTTCCGACGAGGGTTGCCAAAAACATTCAGTACTTC

clone_size: .
d_call: .
v_call: TRBV5-4
j_call: TRBJ2-1
cdr3_aa: CASSLSLAQEQFF
cdr3_nt: TGTGCCAGCAGCTTGTCACTAGCCCAAGAGCAGTTCTTC

clone_size: .
d_call: .
v_call: TRBV20-1
j_call: TRBJ2-1
cdr3_aa: CSARGGSGQFF
cdr3_nt: TGCAGTGCTAGAGGGGGTTCTGGGCAGTTCTTC